A selection of T cell receptor beta chains follows, all from one sample in a study of shared clonotypes between healthy human individuals. The method was immunoSEQ multiplex PCR; TCRdb's version includes in-frame clones alone and lacks a portion of them. The sample lists 2 million to 2.5 million clones; 80% to 95% were seen once. Material: naive CD4+ T cells from PBMCs. These receptors came from a man aged 18 to 29 in good health. Some clones in this sample may be carry-over from other donors' samples. Each CDR3 is given with its conserved first and last residue. A D gene is named only where the DNA matches it firmly. Only part of the rows carry a size: once, few, many, or a class if the clone is expanded.

D	V	J	size	DNA	CDR3
TRBD1	TRBV27	TRBJ1-5	.	TGTGCCAGCAGCCTGGACAGGGAGAGGGGTCAGCCCCAGCATTTT	CASSLDRERGQPQHF
.	TRBV9	TRBJ1-2	.	TGTGCCAGCAGCGTAGGCCCAGGGATGGGAGGCTACACCTTC	CASSVGPGMGGYTF
.	TRBV7-6	TRBJ1-5	.	TGTGCCAGCAGCTTGGGCCAGGGGCTCAATCAGCCCCAGCATTTT	CASSLGQGLNQPQHF
.	TRBV29-1	TRBJ2-3	.	TGCAGCGTTGAAAAACAGGTGACAGATACGCAGTATTTT	CSVEKQVTDTQYF
TRBD2	TRBV7-9	TRBJ2-1	once	TGTGCCAGCAGCTTCCCCGGCGGGGGTTACAATGAGCAGTTCTTC	CASSFPGGGYNEQFF
.	TRBV18	TRBJ2-3	.	TGTGCCAGCTCACCATGGCAGGGTGCGGGCGCGGATACGCAGTATTTT	CASSPWQGAGADTQYF
TRBD1	TRBV6-1	TRBJ2-3	.	TGTGCCAGCAGTGAAGGACAGGGGGGAGATACGCAGTATTTT	CASSEGQGGDTQYF
.	TRBV18	TRBJ2-3	.	TGTGCCAGCTCACCAAGTCTCCCAGATACGCAGTATTTT	CASSPSLPDTQYF
TRBD1	TRBV27	TRBJ2-2	few	TGTGCCAGCAGTCGTCCCGGGACAGGGAACACCGGGGAGCTGTTTTTT	CASSRPGTGNTGELFF
.	TRBV4-2	TRBJ2-1	.	TGTGCCAGCAGCCAAGATCTCTTTTATGGGGGATCAGTGAGCGGAATCTACAATGAGCAGTTCTTC	CASSQDLFYGGSVSGIYNEQFF
TRBD2	TRBV5-1	TRBJ2-2	.	TGCGCCAGCAGCACAACACCGGGACTAGCAACCGGGGAGCTGTTTTTT	CASSTTPGLATGELFF
.	TRBV11-1	TRBJ2-7	.	TGTGCCAGCAGATCCTTGGGGTGGAACTACGAGCAGTACTTC	CASRSLGWNYEQYF
.	TRBV7-2	TRBJ1-1	.	TGTGCCAGCAGCGTACGCTCAGACAACACTGAAGCTTTCTTT	CASSVRSDNTEAFF
TRBD1	TRBV19	TRBJ2-1	.	TGTGCCAGTAGTAGTCCCCCGGGACAGGGGCTAGGGAATGAGCAGTTCTTC	CASSSPPGQGLGNEQFF
TRBD1	TRBV7-2	TRBJ1-1	.	TGTGCCAGCAGCTTATACGGACAGGCCTTGGGCACTGAAGCTTTCTTT	CASSLYGQALGTEAFF
.	TRBV30	TRBJ2-3	.	TGTGCCTGGAGTGTCGGTTCGGGGGCAGATACGCAGTATTTT	CAWSVGSGADTQYF
TRBD1	TRBV5-4	TRBJ2-5	.	TGTGCCAGCAGCACACAGACAGGGAAGCAAGAGACCCAGTACTTC	CASSTQTGKQETQYF
.	TRBV2	TRBJ2-5	.	TGTGCCAGCAGTGAAACGCAGGCACCAAACCTCCAGTACTTC	CASSETQAPNLQYF
.	TRBV11-2	TRBJ1-2	.	TGTGCCAGCAGCTTAGGACCGATTAACTATGGCTACACCTTC	CASSLGPINYGYTF
TRBD1	TRBV29-1	TRBJ2-7	.	TGCAGCGTCTGGGACAGGGGTCCCTACGAGCAGTACTTC	CSVWDRGPYEQYF
.	TRBV5-4	TRBJ2-6	.	TGTGCCAGCAGCTTAAGCTCTGGGGCCAACGTCCTGACTTTC	CASSLSSGANVLTF
TRBD1	TRBV28	TRBJ2-1	.	TGTGCCAGCAGCCGAATCGGGACAGGGGAGATGAATGAGCAGTTCTTC	CASSRIGTGEMNEQFF
.	TRBV18	TRBJ1-4	.	TGTGCCAGCTCACCAAGGGAGCCGGCGGTCGAAAAACTGTTTTTT	CASSPREPAVEKLFF
TRBD2	TRBV11-2	TRBJ2-5	once	TGTGCCAGCGAGGGACTAGCGGGAGTTGGAGAGACCCAGTACTTC	CASEGLAGVGETQYF
.	TRBV7-2	TRBJ2-5	.	TGTGCCAGCAGCTTCGGACACGAGGGGGAGACCCAGTACTTC	CASSFGHEGETQYF
TRBD2	TRBV6-5	TRBJ2-7	.	TGTGCCAGCAGTCGAACTCCGGGACTAGCGGATTCGCAGTACTTC	CASSRTPGLADSQYF
.	TRBV15	TRBJ2-7	.	TGTGCCACCAGCAGGGGCGGATACGAGCAGTACTTC	CATSRGGYEQYF
TRBD1	TRBV6-6	TRBJ2-5	once	TGTGCCAGCAGCCGGGACAGAAAAGAGACCCAGTACTTC	CASSRDRKETQYF
TRBD1	TRBV28	TRBJ2-7	.	TGTGCCAGCAGTTCGGGACAGACGAGCTCCTACGAGCAGTACTTC	CASSSGQTSSYEQYF
.	TRBV4-2	TRBJ2-5	.	TGTGCCAGCAGCCGACGGCCTGAAGAGACCCAGTACTTC	CASSRRPEETQYF
.	TRBV27	TRBJ2-3	once	TGTGCCAGCAGATGGGGTGGCCCCATCAACACAGATACGCAGTATTTT	CASRWGGPINTDTQYF
.	TRBV18	TRBJ1-5	.	TGTGCCAGCTCACCCGACGCCCTTAGCAATCAGCCCCAGCATTTT	CASSPDALSNQPQHF
TRBD1	TRBV5-6	TRBJ2-7	once	TGTGCCAGCAGCTTAATGGACAGGCAAACCTACGAGCAGTACTTC	CASSLMDRQTYEQYF
.	TRBV19	TRBJ2-5	.	TGTGCCAGTGCCCCGGGACCGCAGACCCAGTACTTC	CASAPGPQTQYF
TRBD1	TRBV5-1	TRBJ1-1	.	TGCGCCAGCAGCCAATTGGACAGGGGATGGGCTGAAGCTTTCTTT	CASSQLDRGWAEAFF
.	TRBV5-1	TRBJ1-2	.	TGCGCCAGCAGCCCGAGAGTGGATCCTAACTATGGCTACACCTTC	CASSPRVDPNYGYTF
TRBD1	TRBV7-9	TRBJ2-2	.	TGTGCCAGCAGCTCCCGACAGGGGGGTGGGGAGCTGTTTTTT	CASSSRQGGGELFF
.	TRBV7-9	TRBJ1-5	.	TGTGCCAGCAGCTTAGGTGGGTCGGCCCTCAGCAATCAGCCCCAGCATTTT	CASSLGGSALSNQPQHF
.	TRBV7-9	TRBJ2-1	once	TGTGCCAGCAGCTTGGGACACTACAATGAGCAGTTCTTC	CASSLGHYNEQFF
TRBD1	TRBV28	TRBJ1-5	.	TGTGCCAGCAGTTTGGGGACAGGTTTCCAGCCCCAGCATTTT	CASSLGTGFQPQHF
.	TRBV11-2	TRBJ2-5	.	TGTGCCAGCAGCTTAGGGGCGCAAGAGACCCAGTACTTC	CASSLGAQETQYF
TRBD2	TRBV7-3	TRBJ2-2	.	TGTGCCAGCAGCTTACTTCCTAGCGGGAACACCGGGGAGCTGTTTTTT	CASSLLPSGNTGELFF
TRBD1	TRBV2	TRBJ1-1	.	TGTGCCAGAGGACAGGGGGCGCACACTGAAGCTTTCTTT	CARGQGAHTEAFF
.	TRBV28	TRBJ2-3	.	TGTGCCAGCACCGAGGGGGGGAGGGCCGTCCGGCAGGTCGCAGATACGCAGTATTTT	CASTEGGRAVRQVADTQYF
.	TRBV2	TRBJ2-5	.	TGTGCCAGCAGTGGAACGGGAACTTACCAAGAGACCCAGTACTTC	CASSGTGTYQETQYF
.	TRBV5-4	TRBJ1-4	.	TGTGCCAGCAGCTTGATGCCAGGGCGGGATGAAAAACTGTTTTTT	CASSLMPGRDEKLFF
TRBD1	TRBV7-2	TRBJ2-3	.	TGTGCCAGCAGCTTAGCGTCCGGCAGGGGGCTGACAGATACGCAGTATTTT	CASSLASGRGLTDTQYF